The sequence of this T cell receptor (beta chain) was determined in a study of T cell repertoires in cytomegalovirus infection. Overall study context: It was the public TCR beta signatures that indicated both CMV infection and matching HLA type.

TCRdb passed the reads through MiXCR, listing each CDR3 protein once. The sample holds tens of thousands of distinct CDR3 sequences, about 4.2% seen once. Sequencing input: PBMCs. The TCR comes from a human donor in good health (CMV status not recorded). Some clones in this sample may be carry-over from other donors' samples.

CDR3 nucleotides: TGTGCCAGCAGTTCGACAGGGGGTAATGAAAAACTGTTTTTT. It is translated as CASSSTGGNEKLFF. The chain uses TRBV12-3 or TRBV12-4 and TRBJ1-4; 9 bases are a match to TRBD1. The CDR3 is made up of 14 amino acids. V was clipped by 4 bases and J by 4 bases; unmatched bases: 1.